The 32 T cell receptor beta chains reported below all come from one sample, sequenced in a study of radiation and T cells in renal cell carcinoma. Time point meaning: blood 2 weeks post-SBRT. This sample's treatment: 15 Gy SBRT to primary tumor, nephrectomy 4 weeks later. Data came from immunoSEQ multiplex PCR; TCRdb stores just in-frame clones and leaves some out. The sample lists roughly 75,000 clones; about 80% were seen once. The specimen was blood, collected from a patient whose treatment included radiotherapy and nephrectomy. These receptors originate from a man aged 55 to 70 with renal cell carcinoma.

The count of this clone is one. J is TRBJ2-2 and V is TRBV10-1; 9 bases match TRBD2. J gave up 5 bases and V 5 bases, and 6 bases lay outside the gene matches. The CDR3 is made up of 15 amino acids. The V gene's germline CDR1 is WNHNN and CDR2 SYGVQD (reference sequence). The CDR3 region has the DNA TGCGCCAGCAGTCTGGCGGGAGGGCTGACCGGGGAGCTGTTTTTT. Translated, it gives CASSLAGGLTGELFF.

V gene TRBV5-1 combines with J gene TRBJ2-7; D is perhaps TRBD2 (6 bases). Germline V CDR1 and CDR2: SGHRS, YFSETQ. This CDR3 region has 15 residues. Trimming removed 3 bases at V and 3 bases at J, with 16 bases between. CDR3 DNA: TGCGCCAGCAGCTGGGAAGGAGGGGTCAACTACGAGCAGTACTTC. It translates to CASSWEGGVNYEQYF.

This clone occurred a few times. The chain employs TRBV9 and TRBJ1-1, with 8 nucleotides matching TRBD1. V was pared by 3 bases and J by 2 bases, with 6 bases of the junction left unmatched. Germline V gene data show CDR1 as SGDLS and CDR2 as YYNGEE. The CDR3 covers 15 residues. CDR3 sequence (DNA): TGTGCCAGCAGCGCTTGGGACAGGCAAAACACTGAAGCTTTCTTT. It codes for CASSAWDRQNTEAFF.

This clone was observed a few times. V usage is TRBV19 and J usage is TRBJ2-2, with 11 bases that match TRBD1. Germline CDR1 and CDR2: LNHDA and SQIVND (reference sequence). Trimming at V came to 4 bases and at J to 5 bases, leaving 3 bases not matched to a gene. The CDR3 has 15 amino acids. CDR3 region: CASSRGQGVTGELFF. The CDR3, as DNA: TGTGCCAGTAGTAGGGGACAGGGGGTGACCGGGGAGCTGTTTTTT. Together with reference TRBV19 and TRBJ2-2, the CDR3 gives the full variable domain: DGGITQSPKYLFRKEGQNVTLSCEQNLNHDAMYWYRQDPGQGLRLIYYSQIVNDFQKGDIAEGYSVSREKKESFPLTVTSAQKNPTAFYLCASSRGQGVTGELFFGEGSRLTVL.

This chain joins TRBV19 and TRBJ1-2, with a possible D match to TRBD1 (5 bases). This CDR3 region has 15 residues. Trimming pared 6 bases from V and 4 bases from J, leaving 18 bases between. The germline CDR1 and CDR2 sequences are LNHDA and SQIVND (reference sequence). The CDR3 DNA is TGTGCCAGTAGCCCACGGGGGACCTGGGCCTATGGCTACACCTTC. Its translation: CASSPRGTWAYGYTF.

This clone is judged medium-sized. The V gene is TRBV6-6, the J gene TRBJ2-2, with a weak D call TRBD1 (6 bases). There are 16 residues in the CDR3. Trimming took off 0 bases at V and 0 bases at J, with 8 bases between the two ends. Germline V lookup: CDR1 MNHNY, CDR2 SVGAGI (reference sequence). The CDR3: CASSYSQGANTGELFF. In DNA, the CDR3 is TGTGCCAGCAGTTACTCACAGGGCGCGAACACCGGGGAGCTGTTTTTT.

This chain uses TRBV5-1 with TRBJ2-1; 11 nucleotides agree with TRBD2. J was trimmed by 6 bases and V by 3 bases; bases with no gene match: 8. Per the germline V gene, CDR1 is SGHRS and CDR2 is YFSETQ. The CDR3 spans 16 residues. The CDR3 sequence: CASSSTTSGGPNEQFF. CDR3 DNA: TGCGCCAGCAGCTCGACCACTAGCGGGGGACCCAATGAGCAGTTCTTC. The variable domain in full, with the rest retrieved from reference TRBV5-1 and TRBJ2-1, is KAGVTQTPRYLIKTRGQQVTLSCSPISGHRSVSWYQQTPGQGLQFLFEYFSETQRNKGNFPGRFSGRQFSNSRSEMNVSTLELGDSALYLCASSSTTSGGPNEQFFGPGTRLTVL.

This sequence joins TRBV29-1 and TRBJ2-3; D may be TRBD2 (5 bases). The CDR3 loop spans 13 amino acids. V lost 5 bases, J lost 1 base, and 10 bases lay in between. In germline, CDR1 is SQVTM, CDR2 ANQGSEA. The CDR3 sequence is CSVRLSGTDTQYF. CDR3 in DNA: TGCAGCGTTCGTCTTAGCGGCACAGATACGCAGTATTTT.

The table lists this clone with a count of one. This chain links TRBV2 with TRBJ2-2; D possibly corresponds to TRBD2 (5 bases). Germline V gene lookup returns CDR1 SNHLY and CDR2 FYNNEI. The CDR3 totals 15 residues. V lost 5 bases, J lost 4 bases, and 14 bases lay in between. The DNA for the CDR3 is TGTGCCAGCAGTTTGTCGGGCGCGGGCACCGGGGAGCTGTTTTTT. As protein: CASSLSGAGTGELFF. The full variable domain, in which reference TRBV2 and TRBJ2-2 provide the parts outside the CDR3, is EPEVTQTPSHQVTQMGQEVILRCVPISNHLYFYWYRQILGQKVEFLVSFYNNEISEKSEIFDDQFSVERPDGSNFTLKIRSTKLEDSAMYFCASSLSGAGTGELFFGEGSRLTVL.

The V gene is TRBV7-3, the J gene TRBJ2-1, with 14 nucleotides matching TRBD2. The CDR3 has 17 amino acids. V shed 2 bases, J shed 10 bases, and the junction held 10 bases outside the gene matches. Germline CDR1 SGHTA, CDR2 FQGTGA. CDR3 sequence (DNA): TGTGCCAGCAGCTTATCCCCCTCGGGACTAGCGGGGGTAGAGCAGTTCTTC. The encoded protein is CASSLSPSGLAGVEQFF.

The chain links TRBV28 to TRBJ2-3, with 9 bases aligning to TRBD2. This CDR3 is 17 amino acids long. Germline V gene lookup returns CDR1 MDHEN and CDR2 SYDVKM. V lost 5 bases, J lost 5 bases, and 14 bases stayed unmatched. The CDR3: CASSLRRSGRWEDTQYF. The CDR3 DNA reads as TGTGCCAGCAGTCTCCGCAGGAGCGGGAGGTGGGAAGATACGCAGTATTTT.

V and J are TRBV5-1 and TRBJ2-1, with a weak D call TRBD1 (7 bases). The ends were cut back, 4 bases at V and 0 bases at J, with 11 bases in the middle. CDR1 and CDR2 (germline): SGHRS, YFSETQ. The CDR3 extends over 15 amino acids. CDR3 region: CASSGGDSSYNEQFF. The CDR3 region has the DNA TGCGCCAGCAGCGGAGGGGACAGCTCCTACAATGAGCAGTTCTTC.

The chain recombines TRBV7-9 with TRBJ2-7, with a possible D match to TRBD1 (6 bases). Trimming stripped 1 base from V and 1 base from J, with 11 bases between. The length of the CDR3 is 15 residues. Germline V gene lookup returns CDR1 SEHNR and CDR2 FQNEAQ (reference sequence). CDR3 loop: CASSLGTVQSYEQYF. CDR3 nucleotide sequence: TGTGCCAGCAGCTTAGGGACAGTCCAGTCCTACGAGCAGTACTTC.

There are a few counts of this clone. The chain's CDR3 is CASSEGGFSNQPQHF. The CDR3 coding sequence is TGTGCCAGCAGTGAAGGAGGTTTTAGCAATCAGCCCCAGCATTTT. This rearrangement joins TRBV6-1 to TRBJ1-5; D not resolved. The V gene lost 1 base and the J gene lost 0 bases, with 7 bases spanning the gap. This CDR3 contains 15 residues. From germline, CDR1 is MNHNS and CDR2 SASEGT.

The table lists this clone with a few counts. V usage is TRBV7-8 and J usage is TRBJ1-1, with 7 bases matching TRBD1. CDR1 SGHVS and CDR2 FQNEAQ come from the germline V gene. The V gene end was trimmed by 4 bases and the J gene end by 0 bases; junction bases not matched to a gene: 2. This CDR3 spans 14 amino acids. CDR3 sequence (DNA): TGTGCCAGCAGCTGGGGACAGCTGAACACTGAAGCTTTCTTT. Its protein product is CASSWGQLNTEAFF.

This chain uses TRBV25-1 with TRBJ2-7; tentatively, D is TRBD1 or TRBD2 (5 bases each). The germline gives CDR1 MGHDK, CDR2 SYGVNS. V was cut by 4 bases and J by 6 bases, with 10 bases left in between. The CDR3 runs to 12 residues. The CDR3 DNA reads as TGTGCCAGCAGTGGGGGGAGAGTCGAGCAGTACTTC. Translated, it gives CASSGGRVEQYF.

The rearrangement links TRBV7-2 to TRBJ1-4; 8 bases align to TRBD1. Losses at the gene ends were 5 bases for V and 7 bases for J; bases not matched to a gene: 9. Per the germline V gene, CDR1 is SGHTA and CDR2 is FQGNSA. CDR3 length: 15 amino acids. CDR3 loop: CASSRETGVGEKLFF. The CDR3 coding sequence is TGTGCCAGCAGCAGAGAGACAGGGGTGGGTGAAAAACTGTTTTTT.

In DNA, the CDR3 is TGTGCCAGCAGCCCCTCGTCAGGTCCGGGACTTCACCAAGAGACCCAGTACTTC. Translated, it gives CASSPSSGPGLHQETQYF. The rearrangement uses TRBV7-2 and TRBJ2-5, with a possible D match to TRBD2 (6 bases). CDR1 SGHTA and CDR2 FQGNSA come from the germline V gene. The CDR3 contains 18 residues. The V end lost 5 bases, the J end lost 0 bases, and 22 bases lay between the germline ends.

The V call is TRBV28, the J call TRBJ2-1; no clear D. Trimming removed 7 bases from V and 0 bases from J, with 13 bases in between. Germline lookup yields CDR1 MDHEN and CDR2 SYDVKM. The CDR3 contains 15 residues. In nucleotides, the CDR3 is TGTGCCAGCACCTGGACGGTTCGCTCCTACAATGAGCAGTTCTTC. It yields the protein CASTWTVRSYNEQFF.

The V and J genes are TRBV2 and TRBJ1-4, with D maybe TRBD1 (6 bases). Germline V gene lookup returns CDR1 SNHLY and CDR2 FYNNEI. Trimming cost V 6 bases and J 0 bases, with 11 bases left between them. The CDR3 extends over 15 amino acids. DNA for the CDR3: TGTGCCAGCAGCCCCCGGACAGCAACTAATGAAAAACTGTTTTTT. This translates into CASSPRTATNEKLFF.

Written as DNA, the CDR3 is TGTGCCAGCGCCCCTAGCGCGACTGGGGCCAACGTCCTGACTTTC. Translated: CASAPSATGANVLTF. This rearrangement joins TRBV27 to TRBJ2-6, with D possibly being TRBD2 (6 bases). CDR1 MNHEY and CDR2 SMNVEV come from the germline V gene (reference sequence). The CDR3 runs 15 residues. V lost 8 bases and J lost 2, with 13 bases in between.

Here the CDR3 reads CASSAGTTFIYEQYF. CDR3 nucleotides: TGTGCCAGCAGCGCCGGGACAACCTTCATTTACGAGCAGTACTTC. The V gene is TRBV9, the J gene TRBJ2-7; possibly TRBD1 for D (6 bases). Germline CDR1 SGDLS, CDR2 YYNGEE. The CDR3 spans 15 residues. Trimming took off 3 bases at V and 4 bases at J, with 17 bases between the two ends.

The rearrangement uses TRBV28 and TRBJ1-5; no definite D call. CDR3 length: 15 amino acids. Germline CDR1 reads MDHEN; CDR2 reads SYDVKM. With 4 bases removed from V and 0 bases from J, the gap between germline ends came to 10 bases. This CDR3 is CASSSPGISNQPQHF. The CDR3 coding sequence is TGTGCCAGCAGTTCTCCAGGTATTAGCAATCAGCCCCAGCATTTT. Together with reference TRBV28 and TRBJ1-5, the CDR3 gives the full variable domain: DVKVTQSSRYLVKRTGEKVFLECVQDMDHENMFWYRQDPGLGLRLIYFSYDVKMKEKGDIPEGYSVSREKKERFSLILESASTNQTSMYLCASSSPGISNQPQHFGDGTRLSIL.

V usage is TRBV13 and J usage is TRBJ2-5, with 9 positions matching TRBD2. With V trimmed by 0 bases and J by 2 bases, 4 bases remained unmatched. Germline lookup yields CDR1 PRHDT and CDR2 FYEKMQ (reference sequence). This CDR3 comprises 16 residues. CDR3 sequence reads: CASSLGPSGGQETQYF. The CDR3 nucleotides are TGTGCCAGCAGCTTAGGCCCCAGCGGGGGGCAAGAGACCCAGTACTTC.

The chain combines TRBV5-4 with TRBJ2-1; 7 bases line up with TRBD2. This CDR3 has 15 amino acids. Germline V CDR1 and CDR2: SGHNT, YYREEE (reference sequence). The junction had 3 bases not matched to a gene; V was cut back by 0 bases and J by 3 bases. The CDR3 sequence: CASSLDRGSYNEQFF. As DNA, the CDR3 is TGTGCCAGCAGCTTGGACCGCGGGAGCTACAATGAGCAGTTCTTC.

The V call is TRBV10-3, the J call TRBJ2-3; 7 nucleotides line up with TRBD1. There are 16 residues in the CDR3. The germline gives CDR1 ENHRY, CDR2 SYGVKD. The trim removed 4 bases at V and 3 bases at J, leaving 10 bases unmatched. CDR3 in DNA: TGTGCCATCAGTGTGGGGGTGGGCAGGGGGACAGATACGCAGTATTTT. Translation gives CAISVGVGRGTDTQYF.

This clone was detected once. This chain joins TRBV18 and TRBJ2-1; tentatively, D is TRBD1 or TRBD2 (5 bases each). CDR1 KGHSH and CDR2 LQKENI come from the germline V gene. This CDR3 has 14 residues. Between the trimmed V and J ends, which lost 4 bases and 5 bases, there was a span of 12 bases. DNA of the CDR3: TGTGCCAGCTCACTGGATGAGGGGAACAATGAGCAGTTCTTC. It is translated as CASSLDEGNNEQFF.

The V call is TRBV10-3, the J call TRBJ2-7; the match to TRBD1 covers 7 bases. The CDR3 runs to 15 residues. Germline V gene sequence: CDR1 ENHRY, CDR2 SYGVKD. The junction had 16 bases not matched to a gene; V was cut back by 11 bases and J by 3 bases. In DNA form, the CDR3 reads TGTGCCGTTCAGCAGTCCTTGACAGGGATCTACGAGCAGTACTTC. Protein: CAVQQSLTGIYEQYF.

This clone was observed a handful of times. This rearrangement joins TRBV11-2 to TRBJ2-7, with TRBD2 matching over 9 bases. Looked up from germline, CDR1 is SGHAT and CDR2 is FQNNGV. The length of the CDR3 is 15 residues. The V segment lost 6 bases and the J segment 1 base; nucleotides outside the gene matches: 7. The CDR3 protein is CASSSGLAGSYEQYF. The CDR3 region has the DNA TGTGCCAGCAGTTCGGGGCTAGCGGGATCCTACGAGCAGTACTTC.

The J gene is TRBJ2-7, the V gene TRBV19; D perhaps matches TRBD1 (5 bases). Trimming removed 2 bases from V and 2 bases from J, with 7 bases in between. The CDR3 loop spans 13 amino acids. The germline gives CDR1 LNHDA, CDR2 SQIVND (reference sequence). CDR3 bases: TGTGCCAGTAGTATACAGGGTCCCTACGAGCAGTACTTC. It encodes CASSIQGPYEQYF.

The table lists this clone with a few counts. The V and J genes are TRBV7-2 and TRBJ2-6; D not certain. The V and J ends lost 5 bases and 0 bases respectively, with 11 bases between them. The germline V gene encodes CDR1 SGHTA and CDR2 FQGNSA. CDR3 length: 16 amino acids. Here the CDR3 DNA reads TGTGCCAGCAGCCCAGATATTGGCTCTGGGGCCAACGTCCTGACTTTC. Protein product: CASSPDIGSGANVLTF. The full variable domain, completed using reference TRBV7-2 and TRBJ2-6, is GAGVSQSPSNKVTEKGKDVELRCDPISGHTALYWYRQSLGQGLEFLIYFQGNSAPDKSGLPSDRFSAERTGGSVSTLTIQRTQQEDSAVYLCASSPDIGSGANVLTFGAGSRLTVL.

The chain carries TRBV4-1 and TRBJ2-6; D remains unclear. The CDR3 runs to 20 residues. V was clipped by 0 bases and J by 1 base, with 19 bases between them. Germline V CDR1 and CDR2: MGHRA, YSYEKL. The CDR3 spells CASSQDSVGRLPSGANVLTF. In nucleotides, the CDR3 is TGCGCCAGCAGCCAAGATTCGGTTGGGCGCTTGCCATCTGGGGCCAACGTCCTGACTTTC.